This TCR beta chain comes out of a study of blood T cell repertoires in COVID-19. On the study more broadly: PBMCs, B-cell-depleted T cells, or T cells were the source of the cDNA or gDNA that made up the material.

CDR1 is SGHDT and CDR2 is YYEEEE in the germline V gene. This CDR3 has 13 amino acids. V lost 4 bases, J lost 4 bases, and 4 bases stayed unmatched. In the authors' methods: Amplification from reference gene primers served as the basis for estimated nucleated cell counts. The protocol was immunoSEQ multiplex PCR, while the TCRdb copy is restricted to in-frame clones and leaves out a portion. V, J and clone size reflect that table, while D and trimming were determined from the DNA. Of about 150,000 clones listed, about 87% are singletons. Seattle patients were enrolled while actively infected and followed longitudinally.

Input material: peripheral blood. The clonotype originates from a man in his fifties or sixties with COVID-19, enrolled during active disease. The J gene is TRBJ1-2, the V gene TRBV5-6, with 7 bases identical to TRBD1. DNA for the CDR3: TGTGCCAGCAGCCTAACAGGGGCCTATGGCTACACCTTC. Its protein product is CASSLTGAYGYTF.